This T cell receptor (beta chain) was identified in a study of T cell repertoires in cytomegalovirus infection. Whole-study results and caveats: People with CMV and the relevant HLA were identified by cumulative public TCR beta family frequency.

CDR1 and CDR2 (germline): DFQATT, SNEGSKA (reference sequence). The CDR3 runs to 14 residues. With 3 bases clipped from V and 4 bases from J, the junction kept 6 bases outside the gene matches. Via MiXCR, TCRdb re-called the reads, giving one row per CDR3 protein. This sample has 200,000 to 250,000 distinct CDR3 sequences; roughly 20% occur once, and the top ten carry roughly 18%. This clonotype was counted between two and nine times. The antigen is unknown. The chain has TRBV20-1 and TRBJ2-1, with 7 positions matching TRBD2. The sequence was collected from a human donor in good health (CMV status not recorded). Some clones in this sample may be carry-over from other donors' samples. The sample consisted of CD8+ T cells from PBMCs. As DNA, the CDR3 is TGCAGTGCTAGGGGACTACCTGGATACAATGAGCAGTTCTTC. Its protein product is CSARGLPGYNEQFF.